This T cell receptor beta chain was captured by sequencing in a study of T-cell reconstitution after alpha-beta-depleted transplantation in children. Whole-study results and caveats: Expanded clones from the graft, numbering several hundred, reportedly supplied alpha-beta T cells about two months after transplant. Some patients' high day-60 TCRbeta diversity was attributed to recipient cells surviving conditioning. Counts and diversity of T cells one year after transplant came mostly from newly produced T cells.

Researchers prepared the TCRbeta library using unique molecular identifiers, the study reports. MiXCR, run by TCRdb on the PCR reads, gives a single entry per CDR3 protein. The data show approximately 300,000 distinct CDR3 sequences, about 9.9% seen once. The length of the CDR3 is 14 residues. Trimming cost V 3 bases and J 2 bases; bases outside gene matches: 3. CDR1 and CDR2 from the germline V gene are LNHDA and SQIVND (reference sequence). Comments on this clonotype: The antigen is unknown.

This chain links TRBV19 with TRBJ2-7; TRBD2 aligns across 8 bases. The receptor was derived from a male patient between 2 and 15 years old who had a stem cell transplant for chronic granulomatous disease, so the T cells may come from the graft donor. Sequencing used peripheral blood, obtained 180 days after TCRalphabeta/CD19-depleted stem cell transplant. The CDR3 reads CASSIGLAAYEQYF. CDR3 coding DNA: TGTGCCAGTAGTATTGGACTAGCCGCCTACGAGCAGTACTTC.